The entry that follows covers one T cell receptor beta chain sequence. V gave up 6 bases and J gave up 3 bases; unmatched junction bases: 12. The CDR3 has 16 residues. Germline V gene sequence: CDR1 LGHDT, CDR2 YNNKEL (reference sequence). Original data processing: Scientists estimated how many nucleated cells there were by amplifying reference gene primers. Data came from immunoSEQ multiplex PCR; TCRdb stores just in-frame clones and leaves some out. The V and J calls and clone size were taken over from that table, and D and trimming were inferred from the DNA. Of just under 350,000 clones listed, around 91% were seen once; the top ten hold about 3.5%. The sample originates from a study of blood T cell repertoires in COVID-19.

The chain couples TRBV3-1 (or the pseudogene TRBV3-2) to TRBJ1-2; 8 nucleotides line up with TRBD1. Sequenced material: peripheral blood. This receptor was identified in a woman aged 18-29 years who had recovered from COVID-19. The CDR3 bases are TGTGCCAGCAGTCACTTCGGGGCAGGGGGCCACTATGGCTACACCTTC. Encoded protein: CASSHFGAGGHYGYTF.